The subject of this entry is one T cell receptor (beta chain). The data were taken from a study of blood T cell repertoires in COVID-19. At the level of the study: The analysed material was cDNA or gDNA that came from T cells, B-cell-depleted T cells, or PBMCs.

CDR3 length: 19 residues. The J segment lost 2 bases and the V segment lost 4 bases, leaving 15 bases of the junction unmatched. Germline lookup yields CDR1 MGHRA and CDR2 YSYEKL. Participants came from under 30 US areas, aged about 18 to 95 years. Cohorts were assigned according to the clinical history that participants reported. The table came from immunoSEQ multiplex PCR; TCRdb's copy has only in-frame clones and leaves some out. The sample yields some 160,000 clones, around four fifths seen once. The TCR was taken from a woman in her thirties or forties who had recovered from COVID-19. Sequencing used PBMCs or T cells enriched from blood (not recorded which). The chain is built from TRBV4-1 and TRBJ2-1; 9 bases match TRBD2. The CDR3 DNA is TGCGCCAGCAGCCCGCTCTCCCCTAGCGGGATGGAAACCTACAATGAGCAGTTCTTC. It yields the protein CASSPLSPSGMETYNEQFF.